The next 8 T cell receptor beta chains were all read from a single sample in a study of regulatory T cells in long-lasting Graves disease. Investigators prepared the TCR beta libraries by applying iRepertoire HTBI primers and Arm-PCR of CDR3 regions. MiXCR, run by TCRdb on the multiplex PCR reads, gives a single entry per CDR3 protein. This table has 310,000 or so distinct CDR3 sequences, roughly a fifth appearing once. Time point meaning: persistent/refractory GD, antithyroid drugs over 5 years with positive TRAb. PBMC-derived RNA was used for the TCR library. The sequencing here drew on peripheral blood mononuclear cells (PBMCs), taken when the disease was refractory, from a patient treated with antithyroid drugs. The receptors here all came from a female donor with Graves disease.

This clonotype was picked up many times. The chain combines TRBV11-3 with TRBJ1-1; D is ambiguous. Germline V gene data show CDR1 as SGHNT and CDR2 as YENEEA. The CDR3 extends over 12 amino acids. The V and J ends lost 5 bases and 5 bases respectively, with 9 bases between them. The CDR3 is CASSAGWTEAFF. The CDR3, as DNA: TGTGCCAGCAGCGCCGGGTGGACTGAAGCTTTCTTT.

This sequence joins TRBV3-2 and TRBJ2-4; the table's D gene call, TRBD2, was not cross checked with the DNA. TRBV3-2 is annotated as a pseudogene. The CDR3 loop spans 16 amino acids. The CDR3 here is CASGHLPGPIKNIQYF. The CDR3 bases are TGTGCCAGCGGACACCTACCCGGGCCTATAAAAAACATTCAGTACTTC.

The rearrangement uses TRBV5-6 and TRBJ1-2; TRBD1 matches at 7 bases. CDR3 length: 15 residues. Germline lookup yields CDR1 SGHDT and CDR2 YYEEEE. The trim removed 4 bases at V and 4 bases at J, leaving 10 bases unmatched. CDR3 DNA: TGTGCCAGCAGCCTGGTGAGGGGGCAAATCTATGGCTACACCTTC. The encoded protein is CASSLVRGQIYGYTF.

This clonotype came up many times. This chain uses TRBV7-9 with TRBJ2-5, with D possibly matching TRBD2 (5 bases). This CDR3 contains 12 residues. Germline CDR1 and CDR2: SEHNR and FQNEAQ (reference sequence). The germline V and J ends were trimmed by 5 bases and 5 bases, with 9 bases remaining between them. In DNA, the CDR3 is TGTGCCAGCAGCCCCCAGCGGGAGACCCAGTACTTC. It specifies CASSPQRETQYF.

This clonotype has ten or more counts. This chain links TRBV5-1 with TRBJ1-2; D perhaps matches TRBD1 (6 bases). V lost 6 bases, J lost 3 bases, and 15 bases lay in between. The germline gives CDR1 SGHRS, CDR2 YFSETQ. The CDR3 spans 14 residues. The CDR3 sequence: CASKKPGDDYGYTF. CDR3 nucleotides: TGCGCCAGCAAAAAACCAGGGGATGACTATGGCTACACCTTC.

This chain links TRBV20-1 with TRBJ2-2; D is unresolved. CDR1 and CDR2 from the germline V gene are DFQATT and SNEGSKA (reference sequence). The CDR3 sequence is 16 residues long. Trimming pared 0 bases from V and 2 bases from J, leaving 13 bases between. In DNA, the CDR3 is TGCAGTGCTAGAGATGTCTCAGAGACAAACACCGGGGAGCTGTTTTTT. Amino acid sequence: CSARDVSETNTGELFF.

This clonotype was counted many times. The chain couples TRBV6-2 or TRBV6-3 to TRBJ1-2; no reliable D call. V lost 0 bases and J lost 0, with 17 bases in between. Germline-derived CDR1 and CDR2 are MNHEY and SVGEGT. The CDR3 loop spans 18 amino acids. In DNA, the CDR3 is TGTGCCAGCAGTTACTCTGACTCCGAAGCCCAAGCTAACTATGGCTACACCTTC. This codes for CASSYSDSEAQANYGYTF.

V gene TRBV12-3 or TRBV12-4 combines with J gene TRBJ1-5; D gene uncertain. CDR3 length: 15 residues. The V and J ends lost 5 bases and 3 bases respectively, with 14 bases between them. The CDR3 DNA reads TGTGCCAGCAGTCCCGCCCGGGCAGTCAATCAGCCCCAGCATTTT. This codes for CASSPARAVNQPQHF.